One and the same sample provided the 29 T cell receptor beta chains below, sequenced in a study of T cells in localized non-small cell lung cancer. Using immunoSEQ multiplex PCR, the repertoire was profiled, and TCRdb retains in-frame clones only, with some absent. The table has 25,000 to 40,000 clones, roughly 78% seen once; the top ten hold approximately 35%. This specimen consisted of peripheral blood, obtained before any cancer treatment. These receptors all come from a male donor aged 60 or older with stage II squamous cell lung carcinoma.

The rearrangement joins TRBV6-4 to TRBJ1-2; 8 nucleotides align to TRBD1. CDR1 and CDR2 (germline): MRHNA, SNTAGT. The trim removed 6 bases at V and 4 bases at J, leaving 10 bases unmatched. The CDR3 sequence is 15 residues long. CDR3: CASRPRQGYIYGYTF. CDR3 sequence (DNA): TGTGCCAGCAGGCCTCGACAGGGGTACATCTATGGCTACACCTTC.

This chain links TRBV4-1 with TRBJ2-5; possible D gene TRBD1, 6 bases. In germline, CDR1 is MGHRA, CDR2 YSYEKL. V was trimmed by 4 bases and J by 2 bases, leaving 14 bases between them. The CDR3 has 15 residues. The CDR3 protein is CASSPSGTSQETQYF. For the CDR3, the DNA is TGCGCCAGCAGCCCCTCCGGGACATCACAAGAGACCCAGTACTTC.

This chain uses TRBV19 with TRBJ2-3, with 11 bases matching TRBD2. Germline loops: CDR1 LNHDA, CDR2 SQIVND (reference sequence). The trim removed 5 bases at V and 3 bases at J, leaving 7 bases unmatched. The CDR3 runs to 16 residues. The CDR3 DNA reads TGTGCCAGTAGTCCTGGGACTAGCGGTAGAACAGATACGCAGTATTTT. Translated, it gives CASSPGTSGRTDTQYF.

This clone showed up just once. Relative to the germline gene, one junction end is altered; a read error may explain this. This chain joins TRBV6-5 and TRBJ1-2; D not certain. CDR1 and CDR2 from the germline V gene are MNHEY and SVGAGI. The CDR3 covers 13 residues. The CDR3 loop reads CASSESPTDGYTF. Written as DNA, the CDR3 is TGCGCCAGCAGTGAGTCCCCGACGGATGGCTACACCTTC.

This clone was recorded once. The V gene is TRBV9, the J gene TRBJ2-2; D is possibly TRBD1 or TRBD2 (5 bases each). Trimming left V 4 bases short and J 4 bases short, with 11 bases between. CDR3 length: 14 amino acids. Germline CDR1 and CDR2: SGDLS and YYNGEE. The CDR3 region has the DNA TGTGCCAGCAGCTGGGACGGACTCACCGGGGAGCTGTTTTTT. Translating gives CASSWDGLTGELFF.

This clone is a singleton in its sample. This sequence joins TRBV9 and TRBJ1-1, with D tentatively TRBD1 (5 bases). V lost 0 bases, J lost 5 bases, and 14 bases lay in between. Germline V gene sequence: CDR1 SGDLS, CDR2 YYNGEE. The CDR3 runs to 15 residues. The CDR3 region is CASSVGRAEGTEAFF. Written as DNA, the CDR3 is TGTGCCAGCAGCGTAGGCAGGGCGGAGGGAACTGAAGCTTTCTTT.

The CDR3 nucleotides are TGTGCCTGGAGCCAGGGGGCGCCGACAGATACGCAGTATTTT. Amino acids: CAWSQGAPTDTQYF. This chain uses TRBV30 with TRBJ2-3, with 8 positions matching TRBD1. The germline CDR1 and CDR2 sequences are GTSNPN and SVGIG (reference sequence). The CDR3 is 14 residues long. Unmatched junction bases numbered 5, after V lost 3 bases and J lost 3 bases.

The chain employs TRBV9 and TRBJ2-7; D gene uncertain. The V gene lost 0 bases and the J gene lost 3 bases, with 7 bases spanning the gap. CDR1 is SGDLS, CDR2 YYNGEE, per germline. The CDR3 is 13 amino acids. The CDR3 DNA follows: TGTGCCAGCAGCGTAGGACTGAACTACGAGCAGTACTTC. Translated: CASSVGLNYEQYF.

The V call is TRBV6-6, the J call TRBJ1-3; D gene unclear. In germline, CDR1 is MNHNY, CDR2 SVGAGI (reference sequence). V lost 0 bases and J 1 base, leaving 10 bases between the germline ends. The CDR3 spans 16 residues. CDR3 DNA sequence: TGTGCCAGCAGTTACTCACCGGACCAGTCTGGAAACACCATATATTTT. Its translation is CASSYSPDQSGNTIYF.

CDR3 protein: CASRRDIEATEAFF. The CDR3 nucleotides read TGTGCCAGCAGACGGGATATAGAGGCCACTGAAGCTTTCTTT. The chain carries TRBV6-5 and TRBJ1-1; D is unclear. Germline values: CDR1 MNHEY, CDR2 SVGAGI. This CDR3 is 14 amino acids long. With 6 bases removed from V and 4 bases from J, the gap between germline ends came to 15 bases.

V usage is TRBV7-9 and J usage is TRBJ1-2; D not certain. With 8 bases removed from V and 4 bases from J, the gap between germline ends came to 20 bases. The CDR3 has 15 amino acids. Germline V gene data show CDR1 as SEHNR and CDR2 as FQNEAQ (reference sequence). The CDR3: CASALGQASSYGYTF. CDR3 DNA sequence: TGTGCCAGCGCCCTAGGGCAGGCGAGCTCCTATGGCTACACCTTC.

This clone has only a few counts. The V call is TRBV9, the J call TRBJ2-1, with no clear D. The CDR3 extends over 15 amino acids. Germline CDR1 SGDLS, CDR2 YYNGEE. V was shortened by 0 bases and J by 2 bases, with 9 bases between the two germline ends. The CDR3 is CASSVDHGTYNEQFF. CDR3 nucleotides: TGTGCCAGCAGCGTAGATCACGGAACCTACAATGAGCAGTTCTTC.

This clone was detected only a few times. The chain is built from TRBV7-9 and TRBJ2-1, with 13 bases identical to TRBD2. Germline-derived CDR1 and CDR2 are SEHNR and FQNEAQ (reference sequence). The CDR3 is 15 amino acids. The V gene end was trimmed by 9 bases and the J gene end by 4 bases; junction bases not matched to a gene: 6. CDR3 sequence (DNA): TGTGCCAGAAGAGGACTAGCGGGGGTATACAATGAGCAGTTCTTC. Protein: CARRGLAGVYNEQFF.

V gene TRBV11-1 combines with J gene TRBJ2-1, with D perhaps matching TRBD1 or TRBD2 (5 bases each). V lost 5 bases, J lost 10 bases, and 15 bases lay in between. CDR3 size: 13 residues. The V gene's germline CDR1 is SGHAT and CDR2 FQDESV (reference sequence). CDR3 residues: CASSQRDVGEQFF. The CDR3 coding sequence is TGTGCCAGCAGCCAAAGGGACGTTGGAGAGCAGTTCTTC.

V gene TRBV5-1 combines with J gene TRBJ2-5; 10 nucleotides align to TRBD1. Germline-derived CDR1 and CDR2 are SGHRS and YFSETQ. CDR3 size: 14 residues. The V and J ends lost 0 bases and 4 bases, in that order; junction bases with no gene match: 0. CDR3 bases: TGCGCCAGCAGCTTGGGGACAGGGGGAGAGACCCAGTACTTC. It translates to CASSLGTGGETQYF.

This rearrangement joins TRBV5-6 to TRBJ1-2, with D perhaps TRBD1 (6 bases). The CDR3 sequence is 15 residues long. Germline V CDR1 and CDR2: SGHDT, YYEEEE. Trimming removed 7 bases from V and 4 bases from J, with 20 bases in between. Written as DNA, the CDR3 is TGTGCCAGCGGCCTATTTTCAGGGGATCGCTATGGCTACACCTTC. Amino acids: CASGLFSGDRYGYTF.

The chain is built from TRBV4-1 and TRBJ2-5; D remains ambiguous. From germline, CDR1 is MGHRA and CDR2 YSYEKL. The V end was cut by 0 bases, the J end by 5 bases, with 10 bases between. CDR3 size: 14 residues. CDR3 sequence (DNA): TGCGCCAGCAGCCAAGAAGGCGGCCCGGAGACCCAGTACTTC. Translation: CASSQEGGPETQYF.

The table lists this clone with a few counts. The V and J genes are TRBV18 and TRBJ1-1, with 7 bases aligning to TRBD1. CDR3 length equals 14 residues. CDR1 is KGHSH and CDR2 is LQKENI in the germline V gene. After removal of 4 bases from V and 4 bases from J, the junction contained 6 bases not matched to a gene. CDR3 in amino acids: CASSQVRGSTEAFF. CDR3 in DNA: TGTGCCAGCTCACAGGTCAGGGGGAGCACTGAAGCTTTCTTT.

The chain couples TRBV27 to TRBJ1-4, with a weak D call TRBD1 (6 bases). The CDR3 extends over 14 amino acids. The V and J ends lost 4 bases and 4 bases respectively, with 10 bases between them. The germline gives CDR1 MNHEY, CDR2 SMNVEV (reference sequence). The CDR3: CASSSIQGNEKLFF. The CDR3 bases are TGTGCCAGCAGTTCTATACAGGGTAATGAAAAACTGTTTTTT. Full variable domain (outside the CDR3, taken from reference TRBV27 and TRBJ1-4): EAQVTQNPRYLITVTGKKLTVTCSQNMNHEYMSWYRQDPGLGLRQIYYSMNVEVTDKGDVPEGYKVSRKEKRNFPLILESPSPNQTSLYFCASSSIQGNEKLFFGSGTQLSVL.

The table lists this clone with a few counts. The rearrangement joins TRBV27 to TRBJ2-7; D remains unclear. Germline-derived CDR1 and CDR2 are MNHEY and SMNVEV (reference sequence). CDR3 length: 11 amino acids. Deletions cut 4 bases from V and 1 base from J, with 2 bases between. The CDR3 nucleotides read TGTGCCAGCAGTTCATCCTACGAGCAGTACTTC. Encoded protein: CASSSSYEQYF.

This chain uses TRBV4-1 with TRBJ2-3, with 9 bases identical to TRBD2. Per the germline V gene, CDR1 is MGHRA and CDR2 is YSYEKL. CDR3 length: 16 amino acids. The V and J ends lost 1 base and 5 bases, in that order; junction bases with no gene match: 7. CDR3 sequence: CASSQGLAGARDTQYF. The DNA for the CDR3 is TGCGCCAGCAGCCAAGGATTAGCGGGGGCGCGAGATACGCAGTATTTT.

The genes are TRBV18 and TRBJ1-1, with no clear D. From germline, CDR1 is KGHSH and CDR2 LQKENI. The CDR3 runs to 17 residues. V lost 0 bases to trimming and J lost 1 base, with 15 bases between them. The CDR3 bases are TGTGCCAGCTCACCACCGACCCAAAAACAGCAGAACACTGAAGCTTTCTTT. This sequence encodes CASSPPTQKQQNTEAFF.

The chain links TRBV4-1 to TRBJ2-3, with 10 nucleotides matching TRBD2. CDR3 length equals 16 residues. The V gene's germline CDR1 is MGHRA and CDR2 YSYEKL. J lost 8 bases, V lost 0 bases, and 8 bases had no gene match. CDR3: CASSQEPGTSDGTQYF. In DNA, the CDR3 is TGCGCCAGCAGCCAAGAACCTGGGACTAGCGACGGTACGCAGTATTTT.

The J gene is TRBJ1-3, the V gene TRBV10-3; TRBD1 matches at 9 bases. Germline V gives CDR1 ENHRY, CDR2 SYGVKD. This CDR3 has 17 residues. V trimming: 5 bases; J trimming: 0 bases; junction bases outside the gene matches: 8. DNA of the CDR3: TGTGCCATCAGTAGGGGGACAGGGATTATCTCTGGAAACACCATATATTTT. It codes for CAISRGTGIISGNTIYF.

The chain couples TRBV27 to TRBJ2-4; no clear D gene. Trimming cost V 1 base and J 0 bases, with 10 bases left between them. Germline V gene lookup returns CDR1 MNHEY and CDR2 SMNVEV (reference sequence). The CDR3 spans 16 residues. The CDR3 DNA sequence: TGTGCCAGCAGTTTATATCGGAGAGTAGCCAAAAACATTCAGTACTTC. This sequence encodes CASSLYRRVAKNIQYF.

Here the CDR3 reads CASSYSGGRYTEAFF. The CDR3 DNA follows: TGTGCCAGCAGTTATTCAGGGGGCCGATACACTGAAGCTTTCTTT. The chain combines TRBV6-5 with TRBJ1-1; 8 bases line up with TRBD1. V shed 3 bases and J 3 bases; nucleotides not matched to a gene: 6. This CDR3 has 15 amino acids. From germline, CDR1 is MNHEY and CDR2 SVGAGI.

This chain connects TRBV7-2 to TRBJ2-7, with unresolved D. Germline V gene sequence: CDR1 SGHTA, CDR2 FQGNSA. Trimming removed 4 bases from V and 4 bases from J, with 5 bases in between. The CDR3 has 11 residues. The CDR3 nucleotides are TGTGCCAGCAGCTCCTATTACGAGCAGTACTTC. It is translated as CASSSYYEQYF.

V usage is TRBV27 and J usage is TRBJ2-3; TRBD2 might be the D (5 bases). The ends were cut back, 2 bases at V and 0 bases at J, with 6 bases in the middle. CDR1 and CDR2 from the germline V gene are MNHEY and SMNVEV (reference sequence). This CDR3 region has 14 residues. CDR3 nucleotide sequence: TGTGCCAGCAGTTTAAGGGAGAGCACAGATACGCAGTATTTT. This gives the protein CASSLRESTDTQYF.

This clone has a handful of counts. The genes are TRBV18 and TRBJ1-1; D gene ambiguous. The CDR3 spans 12 residues. Germline V gives CDR1 KGHSH, CDR2 LQKENI. Trimming cost V 7 bases and J 4 bases, with 10 bases left between them. CDR3 DNA: TGTGCCAGCTTCTCGGGAGGCACTGAAGCTTTCTTT. It encodes CASFSGGTEAFF. The full variable domain, with the rest looked up from reference TRBV18 and TRBJ1-1, is NAGVMQNPRHLVRRRGQEARLRCSPMKGHSHVYWYRQLPEEGLKFMVYLQKENIIDESGMPKERFSAEFPKEGPSILRIQQVVRGDSAAYFCASFSGGTEAFFGQGTRLTVV.